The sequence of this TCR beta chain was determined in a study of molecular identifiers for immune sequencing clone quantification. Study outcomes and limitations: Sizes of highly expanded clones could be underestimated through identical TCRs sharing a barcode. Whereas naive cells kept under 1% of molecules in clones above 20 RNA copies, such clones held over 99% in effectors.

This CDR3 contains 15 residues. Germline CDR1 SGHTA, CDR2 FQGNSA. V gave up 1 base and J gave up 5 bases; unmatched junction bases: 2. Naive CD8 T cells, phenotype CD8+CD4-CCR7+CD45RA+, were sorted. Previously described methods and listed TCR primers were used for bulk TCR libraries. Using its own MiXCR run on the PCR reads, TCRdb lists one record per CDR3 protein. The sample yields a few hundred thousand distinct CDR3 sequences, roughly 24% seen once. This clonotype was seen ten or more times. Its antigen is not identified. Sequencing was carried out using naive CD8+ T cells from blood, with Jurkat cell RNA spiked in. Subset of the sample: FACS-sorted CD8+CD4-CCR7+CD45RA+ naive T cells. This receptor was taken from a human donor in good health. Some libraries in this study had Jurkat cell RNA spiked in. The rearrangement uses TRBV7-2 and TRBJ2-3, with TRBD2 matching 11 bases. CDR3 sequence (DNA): TGTGCCAGCAGCTTAGACACTAGCGGGGGAGATACGCAGTATTTT. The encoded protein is CASSLDTSGGDTQYF.